The present T cell receptor (beta chain) was sequenced within a study of T cell responses to AZD1222 COVID-19 vaccine. Study in general: Investigators merged groups given second doses at roughly 4 or roughly 12 weeks. Regarding the study as a whole: Repertoires were obtained solely post-peak T cell response.

Points on this clone: Its cognate antigen is unknown.

Method: immunoSEQ multiplex PCR; TCRdb's copy keeps in-frame clones and lacks some. This table has roughly 140,000 clones, around 88% appearing once. Germline CDR1 is SNHLY and CDR2 is FYNNEI. The CDR3 is 12 amino acids. Specimen: peripheral blood, collected on day 0 of AZD1222 vaccination. V is TRBV2 and J is TRBJ2-7; D is perhaps TRBD2 (6 bases). This TCR came from an adult in good health. CDR3 in DNA: TGTGCTACCGGAGGGCGCTCCTACGAGCAGTACTTC. Translating gives CATGGRSYEQYF.